What follows are 3 T cell receptor beta chains derived from one specimen sequenced in a study of T-cell memory formation after mild COVID-19. TCRdb redid the calling of the 5' RACE reads with MiXCR, one entry per CDR3 protein. The sample consists of around 510,000 distinct CDR3 sequences, roughly 20% of them appearing once. Sequenced material: PBMCs or a T cell subset sorted from them (not recorded which). The receptors stem from an adult woman who had mild COVID-19 (a few samples of this study predate the infection). Cell type and time point are not known.

This clonotype came up many times. The rearrangement joins TRBV5-1 to TRBJ1-5; D might be TRBD1 (5 bases). The CDR3 loop spans 16 amino acids. Per the germline V gene, CDR1 is SGHRS and CDR2 is YFSETQ. V lost 4 bases and J 1 base, leaving 15 bases between the germline ends. The CDR3 sequence is CASSEGSGLSNQPQHF. CDR3 nucleotide sequence: TGCGCCAGCAGCGAGGGATCAGGGTTAAGCAATCAGCCCCAGCATTTT.

V gene TRBV7-3 combines with J gene TRBJ2-6; D is tentatively TRBD1 or TRBD2 (6 bases each). Germline CDR1 is SGHTA and CDR2 is FQGTGA. Trimming removed 2 bases at V and 0 bases at J, with 20 bases between. The CDR3 length is 20 residues. The CDR3 DNA reads as TGTGCCAGCAGCTTACGCTGGGCCGGGGGCGCCTCCTCTGGGGCCAACGTCCTGACTTTC. Protein sequence: CASSLRWAGGASSGANVLTF.

DNA for the CDR3: TGTGCCAGCAGCTTCCCCGGGACTAGGCAAGAGACCCAGTACTTC. It translates to CASSFPGTRQETQYF. The chain is built from TRBV5-5 and TRBJ2-5, with 8 bases identical to TRBD2. Trimming at V came to 2 bases and at J to 2 bases, leaving 5 bases not matched to a gene. Germline CDR1 SGHKS, CDR2 YYEKEE (reference sequence). This CDR3 comprises 15 residues.